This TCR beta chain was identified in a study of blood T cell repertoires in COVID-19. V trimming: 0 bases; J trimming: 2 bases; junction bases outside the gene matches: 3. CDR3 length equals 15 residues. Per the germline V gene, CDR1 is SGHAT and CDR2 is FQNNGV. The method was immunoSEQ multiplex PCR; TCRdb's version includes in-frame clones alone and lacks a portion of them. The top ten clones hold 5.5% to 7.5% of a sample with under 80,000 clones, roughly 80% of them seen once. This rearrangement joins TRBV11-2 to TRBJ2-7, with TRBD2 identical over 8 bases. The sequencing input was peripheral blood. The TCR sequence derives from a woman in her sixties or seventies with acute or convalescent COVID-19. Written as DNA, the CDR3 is TGTGCCAGCAGCTTAGAGGGACTAGGAGCCTACGAGCAGTACTTC. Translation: CASSLEGLGAYEQYF.